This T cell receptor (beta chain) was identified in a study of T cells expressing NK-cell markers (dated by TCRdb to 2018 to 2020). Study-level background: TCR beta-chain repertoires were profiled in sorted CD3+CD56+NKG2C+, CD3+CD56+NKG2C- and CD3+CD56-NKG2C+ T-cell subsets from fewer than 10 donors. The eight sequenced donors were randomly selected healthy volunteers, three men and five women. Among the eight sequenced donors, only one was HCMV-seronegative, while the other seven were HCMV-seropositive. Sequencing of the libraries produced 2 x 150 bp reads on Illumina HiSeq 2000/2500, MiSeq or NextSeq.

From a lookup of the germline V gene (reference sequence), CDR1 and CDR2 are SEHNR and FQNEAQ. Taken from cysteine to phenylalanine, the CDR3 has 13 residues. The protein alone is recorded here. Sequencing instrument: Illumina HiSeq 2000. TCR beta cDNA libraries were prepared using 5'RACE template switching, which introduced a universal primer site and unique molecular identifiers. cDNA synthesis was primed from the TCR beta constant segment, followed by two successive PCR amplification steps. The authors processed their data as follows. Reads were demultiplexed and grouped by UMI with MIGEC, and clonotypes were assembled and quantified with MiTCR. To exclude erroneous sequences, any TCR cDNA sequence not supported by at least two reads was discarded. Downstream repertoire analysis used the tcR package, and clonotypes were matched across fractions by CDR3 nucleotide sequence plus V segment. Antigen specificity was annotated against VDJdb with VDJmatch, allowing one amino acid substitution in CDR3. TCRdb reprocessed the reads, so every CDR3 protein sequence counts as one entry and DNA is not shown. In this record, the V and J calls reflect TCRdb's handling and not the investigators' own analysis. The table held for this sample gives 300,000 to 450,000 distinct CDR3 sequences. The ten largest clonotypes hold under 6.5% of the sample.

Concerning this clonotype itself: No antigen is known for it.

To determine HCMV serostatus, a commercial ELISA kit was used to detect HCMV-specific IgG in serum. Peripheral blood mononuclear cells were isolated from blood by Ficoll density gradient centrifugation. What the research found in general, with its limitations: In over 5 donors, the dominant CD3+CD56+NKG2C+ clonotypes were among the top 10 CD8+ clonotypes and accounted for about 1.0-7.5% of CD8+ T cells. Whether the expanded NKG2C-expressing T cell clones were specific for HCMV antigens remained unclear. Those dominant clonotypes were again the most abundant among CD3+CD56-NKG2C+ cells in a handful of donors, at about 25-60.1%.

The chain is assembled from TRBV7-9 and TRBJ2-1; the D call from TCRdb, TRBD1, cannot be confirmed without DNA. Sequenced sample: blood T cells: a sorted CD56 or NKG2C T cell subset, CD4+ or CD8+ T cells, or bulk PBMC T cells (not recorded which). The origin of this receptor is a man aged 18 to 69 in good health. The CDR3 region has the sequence CASRKDRVNEQFF.